This T cell receptor (beta chain) stems from a study of blood T cell repertoires in COVID-19. The wider study: Sample material is recorded as cDNA or gDNA derived from T cells, B-cell-depleted T cells, or PBMCs.

Membership in each cohort depended on participant-reported clinical history. Original data processing: Amplification with reference gene primers provided the estimates of nucleated cell counts. Sequenced by immunoSEQ multiplex PCR; TCRdb stores in-frame clones only, minus some. The DNA was the basis for D and trimming; V, J and clone size are from that table. The sample contains 150,000 to 200,000 clones, more than 70% of which appear only once. This CDR3 has 15 amino acids. Trimming shortened V by 5 bases and J by 2 bases, and 13 bases separated the two germline ends. The germline V gene has CDR1 SGHDN and CDR2 FVKESK.

The genes are TRBV14 and TRBJ1-5; possible D gene TRBD1, 5 bases. This receptor was taken from a man in his sixties who had recovered from COVID-19. Input material: PBMCs or T cells enriched from blood (not recorded which). For the CDR3, the DNA is TGTGCCAGCAGCACATACTCAGGGCGCAATCAGCCCCAGCATTTT. This codes for CASSTYSGRNQPQHF.